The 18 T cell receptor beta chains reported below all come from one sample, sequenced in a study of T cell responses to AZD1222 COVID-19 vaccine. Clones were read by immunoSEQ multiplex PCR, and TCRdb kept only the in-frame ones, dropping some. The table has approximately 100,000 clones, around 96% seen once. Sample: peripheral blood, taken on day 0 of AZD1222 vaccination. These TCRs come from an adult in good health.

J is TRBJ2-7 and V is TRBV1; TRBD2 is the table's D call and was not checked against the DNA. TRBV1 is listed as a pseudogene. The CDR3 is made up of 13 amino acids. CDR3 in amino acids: CTSSLTSPLEQYF. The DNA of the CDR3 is TGCACCAGCAGCCTAACTAGTCCCCTCGAGCAGTACTTC.

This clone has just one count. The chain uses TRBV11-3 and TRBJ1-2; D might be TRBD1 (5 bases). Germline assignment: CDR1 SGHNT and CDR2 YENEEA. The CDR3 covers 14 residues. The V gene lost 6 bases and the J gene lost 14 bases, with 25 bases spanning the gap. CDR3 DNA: TGTGCCAGCAGTCCCCGGGCCCTCGGCAGGGAGGAGACCTTC. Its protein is CASSPRALGREETF.

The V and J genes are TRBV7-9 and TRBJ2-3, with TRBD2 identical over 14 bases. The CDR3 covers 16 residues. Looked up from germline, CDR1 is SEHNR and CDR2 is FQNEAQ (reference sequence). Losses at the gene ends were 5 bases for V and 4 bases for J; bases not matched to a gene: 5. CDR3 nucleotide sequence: TGTGCCAGCAGCATGGGACTAGCGGGAGTAGCAGATACGCAGTATTTT. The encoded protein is CASSMGLAGVADTQYF.

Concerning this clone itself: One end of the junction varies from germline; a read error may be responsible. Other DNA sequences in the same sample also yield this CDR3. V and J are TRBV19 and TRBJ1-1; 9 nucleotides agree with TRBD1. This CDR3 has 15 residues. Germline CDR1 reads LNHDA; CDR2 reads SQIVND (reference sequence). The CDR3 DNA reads TGCGCCAGTAGTAGAGCTTACGGGACAGGGACTCACGCTTTCTTT. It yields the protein CASSRAYGTGTHAFF.

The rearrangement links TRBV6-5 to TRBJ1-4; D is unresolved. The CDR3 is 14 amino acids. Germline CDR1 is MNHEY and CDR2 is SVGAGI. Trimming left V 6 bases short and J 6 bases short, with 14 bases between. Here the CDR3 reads CASRDLPEDEKLFF. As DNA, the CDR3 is TGTGCCAGCAGGGACCTACCTGAGGATGAAAAACTGTTTTTT.

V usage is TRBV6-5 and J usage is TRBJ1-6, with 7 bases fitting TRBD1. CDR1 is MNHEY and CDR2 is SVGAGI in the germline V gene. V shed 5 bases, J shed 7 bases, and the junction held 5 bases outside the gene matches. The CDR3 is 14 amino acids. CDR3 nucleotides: TGTGCCAGCAGTCGGGACAGACTAAATTCACCCCTCCACTTT. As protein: CASSRDRLNSPLHF.

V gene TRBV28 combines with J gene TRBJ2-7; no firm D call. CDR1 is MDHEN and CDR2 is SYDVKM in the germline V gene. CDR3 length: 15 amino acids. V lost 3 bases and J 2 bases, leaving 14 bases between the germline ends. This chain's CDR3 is CASSLNSRVPYEQYF. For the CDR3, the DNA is TGTGCCAGCAGTTTGAACTCGAGAGTCCCCTACGAGCAGTACTTC.

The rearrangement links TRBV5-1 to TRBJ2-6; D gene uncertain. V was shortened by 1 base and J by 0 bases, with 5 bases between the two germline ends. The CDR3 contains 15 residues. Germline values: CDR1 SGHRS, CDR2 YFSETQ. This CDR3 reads CASSLQNSGANVLTF. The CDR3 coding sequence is TGCGCCAGCAGCTTGCAAAACTCTGGGGCCAACGTCCTGACTTTC.

DNA of the CDR3: TGTGCCAGCAGCTTAACGGCCAGGGATACTGAAGCTTTCTTT. Protein product: CASSLTARDTEAFF. This chain joins TRBV7-3 and TRBJ1-1; D perhaps matches TRBD1 (5 bases). Per the germline V gene, CDR1 is SGHTA and CDR2 is FQGTGA. The V and J ends lost 0 bases and 5 bases respectively, with 10 bases between them. The CDR3 has 14 amino acids.

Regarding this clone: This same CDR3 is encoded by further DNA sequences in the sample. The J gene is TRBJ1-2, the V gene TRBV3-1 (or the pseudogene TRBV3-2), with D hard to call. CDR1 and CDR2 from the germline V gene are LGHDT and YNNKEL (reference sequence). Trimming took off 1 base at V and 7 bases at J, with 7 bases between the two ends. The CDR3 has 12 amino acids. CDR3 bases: TGTGCCAGCAGCCAAGGCACCGGTGGCTACACCTTC. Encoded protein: CASSQGTGGYTF.

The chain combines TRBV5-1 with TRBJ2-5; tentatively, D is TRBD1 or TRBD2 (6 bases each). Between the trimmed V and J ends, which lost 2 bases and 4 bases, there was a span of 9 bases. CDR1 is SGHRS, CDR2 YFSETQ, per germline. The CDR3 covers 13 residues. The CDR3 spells CASSLQGGETQYF. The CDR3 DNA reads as TGCGCCAGCAGCTTACAGGGAGGAGAGACCCAGTACTTC.

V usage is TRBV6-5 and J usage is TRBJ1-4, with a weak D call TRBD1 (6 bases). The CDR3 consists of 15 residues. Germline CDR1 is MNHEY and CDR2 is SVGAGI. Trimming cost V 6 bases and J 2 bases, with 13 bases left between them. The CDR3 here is CASRRPGGTNEKLFF. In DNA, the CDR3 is TGTGCCAGCAGGAGGCCGGGGGGCACTAATGAAAAACTGTTTTTT.

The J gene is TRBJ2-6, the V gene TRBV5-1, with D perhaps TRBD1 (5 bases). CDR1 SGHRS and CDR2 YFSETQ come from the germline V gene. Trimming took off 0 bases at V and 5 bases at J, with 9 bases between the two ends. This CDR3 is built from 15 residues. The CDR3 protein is CASSLGQGRANVLTF. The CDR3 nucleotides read TGCGCCAGCAGCTTGGGGCAGGGCAGGGCCAACGTCCTGACTTTC. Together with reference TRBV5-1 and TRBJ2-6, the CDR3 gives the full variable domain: KAGVTQTPRYLIKTRGQQVTLSCSPISGHRSVSWYQQTPGQGLQFLFEYFSETQRNKGNFPGRFSGRQFSNSRSEMNVSTLELGDSALYLCASSLGQGRANVLTFGAGSRLTVL.

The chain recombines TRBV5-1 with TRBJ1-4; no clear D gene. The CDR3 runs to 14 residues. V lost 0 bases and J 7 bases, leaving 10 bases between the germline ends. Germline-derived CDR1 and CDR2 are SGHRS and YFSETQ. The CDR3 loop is CASSLVGMGEKLFF. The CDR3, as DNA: TGCGCCAGCAGCTTGGTGGGAATGGGTGAAAAACTGTTTTTT.

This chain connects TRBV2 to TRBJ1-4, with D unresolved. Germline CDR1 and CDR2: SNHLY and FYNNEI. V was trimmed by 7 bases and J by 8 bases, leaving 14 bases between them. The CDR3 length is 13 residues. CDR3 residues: CASKLRDGEKLFF. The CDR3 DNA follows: TGTGCCAGCAAGTTGCGCGACGGGGAAAAACTGTTTTTT.

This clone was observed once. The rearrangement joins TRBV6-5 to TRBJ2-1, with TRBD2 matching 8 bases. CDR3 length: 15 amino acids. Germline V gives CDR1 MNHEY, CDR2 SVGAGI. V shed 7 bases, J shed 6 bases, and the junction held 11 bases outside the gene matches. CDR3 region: CASIAGRGPRNEQFF. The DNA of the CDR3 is TGTGCCAGCATTGCCGGGAGGGGACCTCGCAATGAGCAGTTCTTC.

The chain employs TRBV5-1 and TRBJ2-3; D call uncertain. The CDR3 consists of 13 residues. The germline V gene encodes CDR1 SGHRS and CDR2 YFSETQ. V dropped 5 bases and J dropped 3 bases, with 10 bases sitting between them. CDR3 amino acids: CASSTGRTDTQYF. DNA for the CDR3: TGCGCCAGCAGTACCGGACGGACAGATACGCAGTATTTT.

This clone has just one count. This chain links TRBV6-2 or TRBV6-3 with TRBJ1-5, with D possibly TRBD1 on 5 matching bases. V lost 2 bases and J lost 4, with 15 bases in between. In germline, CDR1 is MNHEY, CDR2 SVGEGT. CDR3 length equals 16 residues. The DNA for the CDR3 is TGTGCCAGCAGTTACGGTAGGACATCTTCAAATCAGCCCCAGCATTTT. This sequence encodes CASSYGRTSSNQPQHF.